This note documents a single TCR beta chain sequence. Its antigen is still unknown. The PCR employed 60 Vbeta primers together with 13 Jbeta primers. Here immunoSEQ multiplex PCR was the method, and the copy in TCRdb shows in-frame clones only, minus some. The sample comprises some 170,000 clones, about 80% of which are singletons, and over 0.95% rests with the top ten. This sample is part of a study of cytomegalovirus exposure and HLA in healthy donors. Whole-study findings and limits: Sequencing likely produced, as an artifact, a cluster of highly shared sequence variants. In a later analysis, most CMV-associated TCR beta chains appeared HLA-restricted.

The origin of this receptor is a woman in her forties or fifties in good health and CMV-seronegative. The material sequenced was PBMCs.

DNA for the CDR3: TGTGCCTGGGCAGGCAGGGTAGGGACCGGGGAGCTGTTTTTT. It codes for CAWAGRVGTGELFF. The chain is built from TRBV30 and TRBJ2-2, with D perhaps TRBD1 (5 bases). Germline CDR1 is GTSNPN and CDR2 is SVGIG (reference sequence). The CDR3 length is 14 residues. Trimming shortened V by 5 bases and J by 5 bases, and 15 bases separated the two germline ends. Full variable domain (rest looked up from reference TRBV30 and TRBJ2-2): SQTIHQWPATLVQPVGSPLSLECTVEGTSNPNLYWYRQAAGRGLQLLFYSVGIGQISSEVPQNLSASRPQDRQFILSSKKLLLSDSGFYLCAWAGRVGTGELFFGEGSRLTVL.